What follows describes a single T cell receptor beta chain. V was trimmed by 1 base and J by 7 bases, leaving 14 bases between them. Germline V gene sequence: CDR1 GTSNPN, CDR2 SVGIG (reference sequence). This CDR3 has 13 residues. The data were produced by immunoSEQ multiplex PCR, yet TCRdb's version contains in-frame clones alone and is incomplete. This table holds some 70,000 clones, roughly 92% found once. The sample comes from a study of technical replicates of blood from four donors. The TCR sequence derives from a human donor in good health. V is TRBV30 and J is TRBJ2-7, with a tentative D call TRBD1 (5 bases). The sample was T cells isolated from PBMCs. CDR3 nucleotide sequence: TGTGCCTGGAGTGCTAAGGGGCTGGAAGAGCAGTACTTC. Amino acids: CAWSAKGLEEQYF.